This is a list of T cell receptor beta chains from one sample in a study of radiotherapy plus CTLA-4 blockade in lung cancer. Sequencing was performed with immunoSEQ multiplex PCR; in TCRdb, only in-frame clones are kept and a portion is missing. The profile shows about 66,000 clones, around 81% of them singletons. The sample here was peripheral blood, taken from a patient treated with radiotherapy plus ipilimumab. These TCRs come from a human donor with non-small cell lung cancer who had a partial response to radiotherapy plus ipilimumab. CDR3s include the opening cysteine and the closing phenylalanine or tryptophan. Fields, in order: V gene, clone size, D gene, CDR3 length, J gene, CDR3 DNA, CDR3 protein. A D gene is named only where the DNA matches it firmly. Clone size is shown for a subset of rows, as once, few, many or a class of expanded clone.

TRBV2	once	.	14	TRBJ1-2	TGTGCCAGCATACCAGACGGAGCCAATGATGGCTACACCTTC	CASIPDGANDGYTF
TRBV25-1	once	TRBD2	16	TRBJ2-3	TGTGCCAGCAGTGAATACGGTAGCGGGAGTAGTGATACGCAGTATTTT	CASSEYGSGSSDTQYF
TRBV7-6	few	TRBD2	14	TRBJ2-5	TGTGCCAGCAGTATAAGCGGGGGCGGAGAGACCCAGTACTTC	CASSISGGGETQYF
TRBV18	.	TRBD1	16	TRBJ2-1	TGTGCCAGCTCACCTCCCACAGGGGGCTCCTACAATGAGCAGTTCTTC	CASSPPTGGSYNEQFF
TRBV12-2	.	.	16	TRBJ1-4	TGTGCAAGTCGCTTAGGGGTTGGGGCGGCGGGGGAAAAACTGTTTTTT	CASRLGVGAAGEKLFF
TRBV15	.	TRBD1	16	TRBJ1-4	TGTGCCACCAGCAGAGAACCGGGACAGACTAATGAAAAACTGTTTTTT	CATSREPGQTNEKLFF
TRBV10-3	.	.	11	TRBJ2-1	TGTGCCATCAGTGAGACAGGGTTCCAGTTCTTC	CAISETGFQFF
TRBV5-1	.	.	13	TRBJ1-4	TGCGCCAGCAGCTTGGACAGAGAAGAAAAACTGTTTTTT	CASSLDREEKLFF
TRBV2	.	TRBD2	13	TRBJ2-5	TGTGCCAGTGCCCGGGGGGGCCAAGAGACCCAGTACTTC	CASARGGQETQYF
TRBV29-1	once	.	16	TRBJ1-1	TGCAGCGTTGGAGTAGGGGACCGGGGGAGGTACACTGAAGCTTTCTTT	CSVGVGDRGRYTEAFF
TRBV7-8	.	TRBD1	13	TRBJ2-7	TGTGCCAGCGGGGGGACAGGGAACTACGAGCAGTACTTC	CASGGTGNYEQYF
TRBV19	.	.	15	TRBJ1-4	TGTGCCAGTAGTCCAGCGGATGCGGGGGTGGAAAAACTGTTTTTT	CASSPADAGVEKLFF
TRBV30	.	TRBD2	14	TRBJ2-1	TGTGCCTGGAGCGGACTAGCGGGAGTGAATGAGCAGTTCTTC	CAWSGLAGVNEQFF
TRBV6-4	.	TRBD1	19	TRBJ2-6	TGTGCCAGCAGGAGGAGACGTTCCACAGGGGGCTCTGGGGCCAACGTCCTGACTTTC	CASRRRRSTGGSGANVLTF
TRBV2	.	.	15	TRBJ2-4	TGTGCCACCTCGCGGATTCCGGGAGCAGGAAACATTCAGTACTTC	CATSRIPGAGNIQYF
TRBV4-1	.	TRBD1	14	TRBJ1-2	TGCGCCAGCAGCTTCGTGGGACAGGCCTATGGCTACACCTTC	CASSFVGQAYGYTF
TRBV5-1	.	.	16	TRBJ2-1	TGCGCCAGCAGCTTAGCCCTAGATCTGTCCTACAATGAGCAGTTCTTC	CASSLALDLSYNEQFF
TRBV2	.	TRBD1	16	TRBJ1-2	TGTGCCAGCAGTGAAACCCGACAGGGCTCTCGCTATGGCTACACCTTC	CASSETRQGSRYGYTF
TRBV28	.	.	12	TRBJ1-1	TGTGCCAGCAGCACCCGGGGAACTGAAGCTTTCTTT	CASSTRGTEAFF
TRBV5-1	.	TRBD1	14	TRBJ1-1	TGCGCCAGCAGCCCGGGACAGGCGAACACTGAAGCTTTCTTT	CASSPGQANTEAFF
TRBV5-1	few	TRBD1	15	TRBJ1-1	TGCGCCAGCAGCTTGGTGGGGACAGTGAACACTGAAGCTTTCTTT	CASSLVGTVNTEAFF
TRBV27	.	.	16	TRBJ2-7	TGTGCCAGCAGTTTACGCGCGGCAGGGGTATTATACGAGCAGTACTTC	CASSLRAAGVLYEQYF
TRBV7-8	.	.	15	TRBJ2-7	TGTGCCAGCAGCTTAGAACTGGGCGCGGGCTACGAGCAGTACTTC	CASSLELGAGYEQYF
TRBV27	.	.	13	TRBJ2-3	TGTGCCAGCTCTCTGGGCCAGTTCGATACGCAGTATTTT	CASSLGQFDTQYF
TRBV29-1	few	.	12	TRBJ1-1	TGCAGCGTTCATGGAGACCACACTGAAGCTTTCTTT	CSVHGDHTEAFF
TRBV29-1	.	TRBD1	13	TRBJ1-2	TGCAGCGCTGGAGGACAGGTTATAGCAGGCTACACCTTC	CSAGGQVIAGYTF
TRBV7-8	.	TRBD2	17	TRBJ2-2	TGTGCCAACCAGGCTAGCGGGAGTCCGAGTCTAACCGGGGAGCTGTTTTTT	CANQASGSPSLTGELFF
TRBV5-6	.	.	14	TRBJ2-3	TGTGCCAGCAGCTTTGGACGGGAGTCCGATACGCAGTATTTT	CASSFGRESDTQYF
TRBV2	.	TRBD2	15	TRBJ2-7	TGTGCCAGCAGTTCGGGACTAGCGGGAGTGTACGAGCAGTACTTC	CASSSGLAGVYEQYF
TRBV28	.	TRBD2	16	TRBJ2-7	TGTGCCAGCAGTTCCACTAGCGGGAGGCGCTCCTACGAGCAGTACTTC	CASSSTSGRRSYEQYF
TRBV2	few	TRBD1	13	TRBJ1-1	TGTGCCAGCAGTGACGGACAGGGAGGTAGGGCTTTCTTT	CASSDGQGGRAFF
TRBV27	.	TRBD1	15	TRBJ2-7	TGTGCCAGCAGTCTTAAGGGCGGGACAGGCTACGAGCAGTACTTC	CASSLKGGTGYEQYF
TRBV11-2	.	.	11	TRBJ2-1	TGTGCCAGCAGCTTAGCTAGGGAGCAGTTCTTC	CASSLAREQFF
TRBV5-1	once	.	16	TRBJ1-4	TGCGCCAGCAGCTTGTCGTGGCAGAGGGATAATGAAAAACTGTTTTTT	CASSLSWQRDNEKLFF
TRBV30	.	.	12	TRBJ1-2	TGTGCCTGGAGTGACCTCGGGGGTGGCTACACCTTC	CAWSDLGGGYTF
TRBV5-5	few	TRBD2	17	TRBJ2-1	TGTGCCAGCAGCTTAAGATCAAGCGGGAGCTCCTACAATGAGCAGTTCTTC	CASSLRSSGSSYNEQFF
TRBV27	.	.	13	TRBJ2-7	TGTGCCAGCAGCCACGGGACAAACTACGAGCAGCACTTC	CASSHGTNYEQHF
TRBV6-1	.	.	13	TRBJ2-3	TGTGTCAGCAGTGAAGCCCCCGCAGATACGCAGTATTTT	CVSSEAPADTQYF
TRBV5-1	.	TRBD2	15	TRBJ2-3	TGCGCCAGCAGCCCGGGTGAGACTAGCGTAGATACGCAGTATTTT	CASSPGETSVDTQYF
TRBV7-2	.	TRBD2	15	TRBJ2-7	TGTGCCAGCAGCAACATAGCGGGGGGTTACTACGAGCAGTACTTC	CASSNIAGGYYEQYF
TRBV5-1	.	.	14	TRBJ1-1	TGCGCCAGCAGCTTTGAGGGTTTATGGACTGAAGCTTTCTTT	CASSFEGLWTEAFF
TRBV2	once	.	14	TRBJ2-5	TGTGCCAGCAGTGGGAACAGGGATGAAGAGACCCAGTACTTC	CASSGNRDEETQYF
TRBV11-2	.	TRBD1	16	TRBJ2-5	TGTGCCAGCGTGCCTCATGTAGGACAGGCGCAAGAGACCCAGTACTTC	CASVPHVGQAQETQYF
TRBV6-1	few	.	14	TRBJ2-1	TGTGCCAGCAGTGAAGTAGGAGTGGACACTAAACAGTTCTTC	CASSEVGVDTKQFF
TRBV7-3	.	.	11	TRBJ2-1	TGTGCCAGCAGCCCCGGGTATGAGCAGTTCTTC	CASSPGYEQFF
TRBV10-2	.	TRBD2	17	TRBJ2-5	TGCGCCAGCAGTGGTTCCAGACTAGCGGGAGAGACGGAGACCCAGTACTTC	CASSGSRLAGETETQYF
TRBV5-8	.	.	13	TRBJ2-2	TGTGCCAGCAGCTGGGGGGTTCTCGGGGAGCTGTTTTTT	CASSWGVLGELFF
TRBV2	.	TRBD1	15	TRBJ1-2	TGTGCCAGCAGTATGGTAGAGGGGGCTGACTATGGCTACACCTTC	CASSMVEGADYGYTF
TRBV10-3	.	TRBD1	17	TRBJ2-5	TGTGCCATCAGGACCGTGCCGGGACAGGGAACACAAGAGACCCAGTACTTC	CAIRTVPGQGTQETQYF
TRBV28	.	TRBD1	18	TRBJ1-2	TGTGCCAGCAGTTTGGGAGGGACAGGGGGATACCGCCCGGGAGGCTACACCTTC	CASSLGGTGGYRPGGYTF
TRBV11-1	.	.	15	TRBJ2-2	TGTGCCAGCAGTGCCACGGATCATGCGGGGGGGGAGCTGTTTTTT	CASSATDHAGGELFF
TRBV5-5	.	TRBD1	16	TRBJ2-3	TGTGCCAGCAGCTTGGGACAGGGGTTTACCACAGATACGCAGTATTTT	CASSLGQGFTTDTQYF
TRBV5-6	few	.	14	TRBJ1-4	TGTGCCAGCAGCCTCAGGGGAACTAATGAAAAACTGTTTTTT	CASSLRGTNEKLFF